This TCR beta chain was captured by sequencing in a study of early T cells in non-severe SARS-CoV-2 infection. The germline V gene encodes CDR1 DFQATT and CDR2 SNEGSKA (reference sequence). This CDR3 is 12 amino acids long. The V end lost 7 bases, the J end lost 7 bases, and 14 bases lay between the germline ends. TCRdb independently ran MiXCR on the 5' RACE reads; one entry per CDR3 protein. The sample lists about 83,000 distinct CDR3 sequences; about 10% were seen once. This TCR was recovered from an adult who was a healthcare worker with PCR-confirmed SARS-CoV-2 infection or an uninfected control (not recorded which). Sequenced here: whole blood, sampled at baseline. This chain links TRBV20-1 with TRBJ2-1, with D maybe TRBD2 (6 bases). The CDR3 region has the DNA TGCAGTGGACAGCGGGTGGGAAATGAGCAGTTCTTC. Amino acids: CSGQRVGNEQFF.